Following are 24 T cell receptor beta chains from one sample sequenced in a study of T cell responses to AZD1222 COVID-19 vaccine. Measured with immunoSEQ multiplex PCR; TCRdb has only the in-frame clones, and not every one. The sample lists about 100,000 clones, about 85% occurring once. This material consisted of peripheral blood, taken on day 0 of AZD1222 vaccination. These receptors originate from an adult in good health.

A remark on this clone: This same CDR3 is encoded by further DNA sequences in the sample. The chain is built from TRBV7-3 and TRBJ1-6; TRBD1 is a possible D gene (5 bases). The V end lost 0 bases, the J end lost 6 bases, and 6 bases lay between the germline ends. There are 14 residues in the CDR3. Germline assignment: CDR1 SGHTA and CDR2 FQGTGA. The chain's CDR3 is CASSLTGANSPLHF. The CDR3 nucleotides are TGTGCCAGCAGCTTAACAGGGGCTAATTCACCCCTCCACTTT. The whole variable domain, remainder taken from reference TRBV7-3 and TRBJ1-6, is GAGVSQTPSNKVTEKGKYVELRCDPISGHTALYWYRQSLGQGPEFLIYFQGTGAADDSGLPNDRFFAVRPEGSVSTLKIQRTERGDSAVYLCASSLTGANSPLHFGNGTRLTVT.

This clone occurred once. The chain couples TRBV14 to TRBJ1-2, with D perhaps TRBD1 (5 bases). CDR1 and CDR2 from the germline V gene are SGHDN and FVKESK. V was pared by 1 base and J by 5 bases, with 11 bases between. The CDR3 loop spans 14 amino acids. The chain's CDR3 is CASSQVGPGYGYTF. The CDR3, as DNA: TGTGCCAGCAGCCAAGTGGGACCCGGTTATGGCTACACCTTC.

The genes are TRBV6-5 and TRBJ1-2; the match to TRBD1 covers 8 bases. The CDR3 totals 15 residues. Germline lookup yields CDR1 MNHEY and CDR2 SVGAGI. Trimming cost V 6 bases and J 0 bases; bases outside gene matches: 6. CDR3 loop: CASRASGGANYGYTF. The CDR3 DNA follows: TGTGCCAGCAGAGCCTCAGGGGGCGCTAACTATGGCTACACCTTC.

V and J are TRBV7-2 and TRBJ2-4; a weak D match, TRBD1 (6 bases). V was trimmed by 5 bases and J by 6 bases, leaving 17 bases between them. CDR3 length: 15 amino acids. Germline values: CDR1 SGHTA, CDR2 FQGNSA. CDR3 sequence: CASSTGRTERNIQYF. The CDR3 region has the DNA TGTGCCAGCAGCACGGGTCGGACAGAAAGAAACATTCAGTACTTC.

This chain connects TRBV3-1 (or the pseudogene TRBV3-2) to TRBJ2-2, with D tentatively TRBD2 (5 bases). V was trimmed by 1 base and J by 6 bases, leaving 9 bases between them. Germline V gene lookup returns CDR1 LGHDT and CDR2 YNNKEL (reference sequence). This CDR3 spans 14 amino acids. The CDR3 DNA reads TGTGCCAGCAGCCAAGGAGGAGGCTCCGGGGAGCTGTTTTTT. It translates to CASSQGGGSGELFF.

The chain uses TRBV19 and TRBJ1-1; a possible D gene is TRBD1 (5 bases). CDR3 length: 12 amino acids. Germline V gives CDR1 LNHDA, CDR2 SQIVND (reference sequence). V lost 5 bases and J 7 bases, leaving 11 bases between the germline ends. CDR3 bases: TGTGCCAGTAGTTCGGGGGAGGGTGAAGCTTTCTTT. The encoded protein is CASSSGEGEAFF.

The V and J genes are TRBV5-4 and TRBJ2-7, with 9 nucleotides matching TRBD1. The ends lost 3 bases at V and 7 bases at J; junction bases unmatched: 2. This CDR3 contains 12 residues. Germline V gives CDR1 SGHNT, CDR2 YYREEE (reference sequence). CDR3 nucleotide sequence: TGTGCCAGCAGCTGGGGGACAGGGGAGCAGTACTTC. Translation: CASSWGTGEQYF.

The V call is TRBV7-8, the J call TRBJ2-7; D is unresolved. Per germline, CDR1 SGHVS and CDR2 FQNEAQ. The length of the CDR3 is 13 residues. V was cut by 5 bases and J by 5 bases, with 13 bases left in between. The CDR3 DNA reads as TGTGCCAGCAGCCTGGCTTCGAAGAACGAGCAGTACTTC. Translation gives CASSLASKNEQYF.

This sequence joins TRBV27 and TRBJ1-5; 11 bases match TRBD1. The V segment lost 6 bases and the J segment 5 bases; nucleotides outside the gene matches: 3. The V gene's germline CDR1 is MNHEY and CDR2 SMNVEV (reference sequence). The CDR3 length is 14 residues. The CDR3 sequence: CASRPGQGDQPQHF. In DNA, the CDR3 is TGTGCCAGCAGACCGGGACAGGGGGATCAGCCCCAGCATTTT.

The rearrangement uses TRBV28 and TRBJ2-3; 7 bases agree with TRBD2. Germline lookup yields CDR1 MDHEN and CDR2 SYDVKM. The length of the CDR3 is 18 residues. The ends lost 7 bases at V and 5 bases at J; junction bases unmatched: 21. As DNA, the CDR3 is TGTGCCAGCACTCTAGATAAAGGTTGGGCAGCGGGAAAAGATACGCAGTATTTT. Amino acids: CASTLDKGWAAGKDTQYF.

This clone was detected only a few times. The rearrangement links TRBV6-1 to TRBJ1-1, with 8 bases lining up with TRBD1. V lost 3 bases, J lost 1 base, and 1 base stayed unmatched. Germline CDR1 is MNHNS and CDR2 is SASEGT. The CDR3 has 14 amino acids. The CDR3 coding sequence is TGTGCCAGCAGTGACAGGGGGCGGAACACTGAAGCTTTCTTT. Translation: CASSDRGRNTEAFF.

This clone was counted between two and nine times. The J gene is TRBJ2-3, the V gene TRBV13, with D perhaps matching TRBD1 or TRBD2 (5 bases each). The CDR3 is 15 residues long. The germline gives CDR1 PRHDT, CDR2 FYEKMQ (reference sequence). V was pared by 3 bases and J by 0 bases, with 10 bases between. This CDR3 is CASSFGAISTDTQYF. The CDR3 nucleotides read TGTGCCAGCAGCTTCGGGGCTATTAGCACAGATACGCAGTATTTT.

This rearrangement joins TRBV2 to TRBJ1-1; 11 bases line up with TRBD1. CDR1 and CDR2 from the germline V gene are SNHLY and FYNNEI. V gave up 6 bases and J gave up 7 bases; unmatched junction bases: 1. The CDR3 length is 12 residues. CDR3 region: CASRGQGDEAFF. The CDR3, as DNA: TGTGCCAGCAGGGGACAGGGGGATGAAGCTTTCTTT.

This clone occurred once. The chain recombines TRBV6-1 with TRBJ1-2, with a possible D match to TRBD1 (5 bases). Germline-derived CDR1 and CDR2 are MNHNS and SASEGT. The CDR3 runs 15 residues. V was shortened by 1 base and J by 5 bases, with 14 bases between the two germline ends. Here the CDR3 reads CASSEGFQGSYGYTF. CDR3 DNA: TGTGCCAGCAGTGAAGGGTTCCAGGGTTCGTATGGCTACACCTTC.

Concerning this clone itself: One junction end disagrees with the germline gene, perhaps due to a read error. V and J are TRBV4-1 and TRBJ2-7; no reliable D call. The CDR3 totals 13 residues. Per germline, CDR1 MGHRA and CDR2 YSYEKL. The CDR3 bases are TGCGCCAGCAGCCCTATGAACCAGGCTAGTGTCTCCTTC. It translates to CASSPMNQASVSF.

This chain links TRBV3-1 (or the pseudogene TRBV3-2) with TRBJ1-6, with D unclear. Trimming stripped 5 bases from V and 7 bases from J, with 6 bases between. Germline V gene data show CDR1 as LGHDT and CDR2 as YNNKEL (reference sequence). CDR3 size: 12 residues. This chain's CDR3 is CASSTKNSPLHF. The DNA of the CDR3 is TGTGCCAGCAGCACAAAAAATTCACCCCTCCACTTT.

This chain uses TRBV12-5 with TRBJ2-3; D might be TRBD1 or TRBD2, each matching 6 bases. The CDR3 is 14 residues long. CDR1 LGHNT and CDR2 FRNRAP come from the germline V gene. V was cut by 3 bases and J by 4 bases, with 11 bases left in between. The CDR3: CASGFGGLADTQYF. CDR3 in DNA: TGTGCTAGTGGTTTCGGGGGCCTCGCAGATACGCAGTATTTT.

The gene calls are TRBV6-2 or TRBV6-3 and TRBJ2-3, with TRBD2 matching 8 bases. Germline-derived CDR1 and CDR2 are MNHEY and SVGEGT. This CDR3 has 15 amino acids. Germline trimming cut 6 bases from V and 0 bases from J; bases unmatched to any gene: 5. The CDR3 reads CASSPPSGSTDTQYF. The CDR3 DNA is TGTGCCAGCAGCCCCCCTAGCGGGAGCACAGATACGCAGTATTTT.

The chain carries TRBV9 and TRBJ1-6; 8 bases are shared with TRBD1. Germline V gene sequence: CDR1 SGDLS, CDR2 YYNGEE. The CDR3 spans 16 residues. V shed 4 bases, J shed 4 bases, and the junction held 7 bases outside the gene matches. The CDR3 is CASSPRQGRYNSPLHF. In nucleotides, the CDR3 is TGTGCCAGCAGCCCGAGACAGGGGAGATATAATTCACCCCTCCACTTT.

This clone was detected once. The chain combines TRBV27 with TRBJ2-7; 7 bases agree with TRBD2. The V segment lost 4 bases and the J segment 1 base; nucleotides outside the gene matches: 4. Germline CDR1 MNHEY, CDR2 SMNVEV (reference sequence). The CDR3 has 14 residues. Here the CDR3 reads CASSSPGGSYEQYF. The CDR3 DNA reads TGTGCCAGCAGTTCCCCGGGGGGTTCCTACGAGCAGTACTTC.

This chain links TRBV6-5 with TRBJ1-2; no clear D gene. The V gene's germline CDR1 is MNHEY and CDR2 SVGAGI. This CDR3 spans 14 amino acids. V was shortened by 6 bases and J by 8 bases, with 19 bases between the two germline ends. The CDR3, as DNA: TGTGCCAGCAGCCCCACCCGCTCTCTAGGCGGCTACACCTTC. Residues: CASSPTRSLGGYTF.

The rearrangement links TRBV4-2 to TRBJ2-1; D is ambiguous. V was cut by 1 base and J by 2 bases, with 6 bases left in between. CDR1 is LGHNA, CDR2 YNFKEQ, per germline. The CDR3 has 14 residues. In DNA form, the CDR3 reads TGTGCCAGCAGCCAAGGGGTGACCTACAATGAGCAGTTCTTC. Protein sequence: CASSQGVTYNEQFF.

Only a few counts were recorded for this clone. V usage is TRBV6-5 and J usage is TRBJ2-2; 8 nucleotides match TRBD1. CDR1 and CDR2 (germline): MNHEY, SVGAGI. The CDR3 has 14 residues. With V trimmed by 7 bases and J by 2 bases, 3 bases remained unmatched. CDR3 region: CASKSGGNTGELFF. As DNA, the CDR3 is TGTGCCAGCAAGTCAGGGGGCAACACCGGGGAGCTGTTTTTT.

This chain connects TRBV7-9 to TRBJ2-3, with 11 bases lining up with TRBD2. The CDR3 spans 15 residues. Germline lookup yields CDR1 SEHNR and CDR2 FQNEAQ (reference sequence). V lost 5 bases and J lost 6; bases outside the gene matches: 7. For the CDR3, the DNA is TGTGCCAGCAGCGAAACTAGCGGGAGCGTCGATACGCAGTATTTT. It yields the protein CASSETSGSVDTQYF.